These 12 T cell receptor beta chains came from one sample sequenced in a study of blood T cell repertoires in COVID-19. TCRdb's table, derived via immunoSEQ multiplex PCR, lists solely in-frame clones and lacks some. The repertoire holds more than 200,000 clones, with roughly 91% as singletons. What was sequenced was PBMCs or T cells enriched from blood (not recorded which). The receptors come from a man between 25 and 39 years old in a cohort exposed to, infected with or recovered from COVID-19 (not recorded which).

About this clone itself: The same CDR3 arises from other DNA sequences in this sample as well. The rearrangement links TRBV11-3 to TRBJ2-3; 7 nucleotides match TRBD2. The germline V gene has CDR1 SGHNT and CDR2 YENEEA. V shed 5 bases, J shed 0 bases, and the junction held 5 bases outside the gene matches. This CDR3 spans 15 amino acids. This CDR3 is CASSPGGGSTDTQYF. The CDR3 DNA sequence: TGTGCCAGCAGCCCGGGCGGGGGTAGCACAGATACGCAGTATTTT.

The V and J genes are TRBV28 and TRBJ2-1; a weak D match, TRBD1 (6 bases). CDR3 length equals 16 residues. Trimming removed 3 bases at V and 2 bases at J, with 14 bases between. CDR1 is MDHEN, CDR2 SYDVKM, per germline. The DNA of the CDR3 is TGTGCCAGCAGTTTGGAGCAGGGGTTCGCCTACAATGAGCAGTTCTTC. Protein product: CASSLEQGFAYNEQFF. Full variable domain (missing parts from reference TRBV28 and TRBJ2-1): DVKVTQSSRYLVKRTGEKVFLECVQDMDHENMFWYRQDPGLGLRLIYFSYDVKMKEKGDIPEGYSVSREKKERFSLILESASTNQTSMYLCASSLEQGFAYNEQFFGPGTRLTVL.

The chain links TRBV27 to TRBJ1-4; D gene ambiguous. V was pared by 5 bases and J by 1 base, with 8 bases between. The CDR3 spans 14 residues. Germline assignment: CDR1 MNHEY and CDR2 SMNVEV (reference sequence). CDR3 in amino acids: CASSRDITNEKLFF. CDR3 DNA: TGTGCCAGCAGTCGTGACATAACTAATGAAAAACTGTTTTTT.

The chain has TRBV4-2 and TRBJ2-7; D may be TRBD2 (7 bases). Deletions cut 5 bases from V and 7 bases from J, with 24 bases between. This CDR3 comprises 16 residues. Germline CDR1 is LGHNA and CDR2 is YNFKEQ. This chain's CDR3 is CASSAFGWRGPREQYF. DNA for the CDR3: TGTGCCAGCAGCGCGTTCGGTTGGCGGGGGCCGCGGGAGCAGTACTTC.

The chain combines TRBV11-3 with TRBJ1-1; D not certain. Germline values: CDR1 SGHNT, CDR2 YENEEA. CDR3 length equals 14 residues. V was pared by 5 bases and J by 4 bases, with 14 bases between. CDR3 region: CASSPPQFLTEAFF. The CDR3 nucleotides read TGTGCCAGCAGCCCCCCCCAGTTTCTCACTGAAGCTTTCTTT.

The V and J genes are TRBV7-2 and TRBJ1-1; the D gene is possibly TRBD1 (5 bases). The ends were cut back, 5 bases at V and 1 base at J, with 17 bases in the middle. This CDR3 is 16 amino acids long. CDR1 is SGHTA and CDR2 is FQGNSA in the germline V gene. The CDR3 DNA reads as TGTGCCAGCAGCAAGGGTCGGGGGGTCGAGAACACTGAAGCTTTCTTT. It codes for CASSKGRGVENTEAFF.

The J gene is TRBJ2-2, the V gene TRBV9; 9 bases match TRBD1. Germline CDR1 SGDLS, CDR2 YYNGEE. The CDR3 covers 16 residues. Trimming removed 3 bases from V and 4 bases from J; junction bases left unmatched: 7. CDR3: CASSASGQGGTGELFF. CDR3 in DNA: TGTGCCAGCAGCGCCTCGGGACAGGGTGGCACCGGGGAGCTGTTTTTT. The entire variable domain, with the rest obtained from reference TRBV9 and TRBJ2-2, is as follows: DSGVTQTPKHLITATGQRVTLRCSPRSGDLSVYWYQQSLDQGLQFLIQYYNGEERAKGNILERFSAQQFPDLHSELNLSSLELGDSALYFCASSASGQGGTGELFFGEGSRLTVL.

The chain couples TRBV28 to TRBJ1-4, with 7 nucleotides matching TRBD1. There are 14 residues in the CDR3. Trimming took 6 bases from V and 6 from J; bases not matched to a gene: 7. CDR1 is MDHEN, CDR2 SYDVKM, per germline. CDR3 in DNA: TGTGCCAGCAGACTATGGGACAGCTATGAAAAACTGTTTTTT. Amino acids: CASRLWDSYEKLFF. The complete variable domain, with remaining parts taken from reference TRBV28 and TRBJ1-4, reads DVKVTQSSRYLVKRTGEKVFLECVQDMDHENMFWYRQDPGLGLRLIYFSYDVKMKEKGDIPEGYSVSREKKERFSLILESASTNQTSMYLCASRLWDSYEKLFFGSGTQLSVL.

This clone was recorded once. The chain uses TRBV28 and TRBJ1-6, with 10 bases fitting TRBD1. This CDR3 is 15 amino acids long. The ends lost 3 bases at V and 9 bases at J; junction bases unmatched: 5. Germline values: CDR1 MDHEN, CDR2 SYDVKM. CDR3 nucleotides: TGTGCCAGCAGTTTTCGGACAGGGGGGAGTTCACCCCTCCACTTT. Translating it yields CASSFRTGGSSPLHF.

CDR3 protein: CATSASGGFGGYTF. In nucleotides, the CDR3 is TGTGCCACCAGCGCCAGCGGGGGGTTCGGTGGCTACACCTTC. V is TRBV15 and J is TRBJ1-2; TRBD1 is a possible D gene (5 bases). With 5 bases removed from V and 7 bases from J, the gap between germline ends came to 17 bases. The CDR3 runs 14 residues. From germline, CDR1 is LNHNV and CDR2 YYDKDF (reference sequence).

The J gene is TRBJ2-2, the V gene TRBV3-1 (or the pseudogene TRBV3-2); the match to TRBD2 covers 11 bases. This CDR3 has 18 amino acids. The V gene's germline CDR1 is LGHDT and CDR2 YNNKEL (reference sequence). V lost 4 bases to trimming and J lost 6 bases; unmatched junction nucleotides: 13. The CDR3 reads CASSPRELAGVWPGELFF. DNA of the CDR3: TGTGCCAGCAGCCCTAGGGAACTAGCGGGAGTATGGCCCGGGGAGCTGTTTTTT.

As for this clone: Other nucleotide sequences from this sample produce the same CDR3. This chain joins TRBV9 and TRBJ1-6; D not certain. This CDR3 contains 15 residues. The germline V gene has CDR1 SGDLS and CDR2 YYNGEE. The V and J ends lost 0 bases and 4 bases respectively, with 8 bases between them. CDR3 in DNA: TGTGCCAGCAGCGTAGCGGGTCAATATAATTCACCCCTCCACTTT. Translating gives CASSVAGQYNSPLHF. Full variable domain (rest looked up from reference TRBV9 and TRBJ1-6): DSGVTQTPKHLITATGQRVTLRCSPRSGDLSVYWYQQSLDQGLQFLIQYYNGEERAKGNILERFSAQQFPDLHSELNLSSLELGDSALYFCASSVAGQYNSPLHFGNGTRLTVT.